The clone carrying this TCR beta chain was seen ten or more times. Its specificity is unknown. The data are from a study of T cells in Graves' hyperthyroidism and ophthalmopathy. TCR beta CDR3 sequences were amplified from RNA transcripts. The HTBI primer set drove a first-round RT-PCR of the TCR CDR3. MiXCR, run by TCRdb on the multiplex PCR reads, gives a single entry per CDR3 protein. Found here are 600,000 to 700,000 distinct CDR3 sequences, roughly 14% of them singletons; the top ten hold around 4.5%. The study's findings and limits: Blood samples included most of the expanded thyroid clonotypes exceeding 0.001.

The V end lost 2 bases, the J end lost 3 bases, and 14 bases lay between the germline ends. The CDR3 runs 15 residues. The source material was blood. The TCR originated in a woman aged 40 to 50 with Graves' ophthalmopathy. This sequence joins TRBV12-3 or TRBV12-4 and TRBJ2-7, with a possible D match to TRBD1 (6 bases). The CDR3 sequence: CASSLIWGRDYEQYF. The CDR3 DNA is TGTGCCAGCAGTTTAATATGGGGGCGAGACTACGAGCAGTACTTC.